The sequence of this TCR beta chain was determined in a study of T cell responses to AZD1222 COVID-19 vaccine. Generated by immunoSEQ multiplex PCR, the TCRdb table keeps only in-frame clones and is missing some. The table lists approximately 150,000 clones, over 85% of them singletons, with more than 4.5% in the top ten. Trimming cost V 5 bases and J 7 bases; bases outside gene matches: 4. CDR1 is MRHNA, CDR2 SNTAGT, per germline. The CDR3 is made up of 15 amino acids. The TCR comes from an adult in good health. Material: peripheral blood, obtained on day 0 of AZD1222 vaccination. The rearrangement links TRBV6-4 to TRBJ2-1; 14 bases are shared with TRBD2. For the CDR3, the DNA is TGTGCCAGCAGTAAGGGACTAGCGGGAGTGAATGAGCAGTTCTTC. The encoded protein is CASSKGLAGVNEQFF.